This is a list of T cell receptor beta chains from one sample in a study of metastatic and nonmetastatic thyroid tumors. TCRdb re-processed the PCR reads through MiXCR. The sample lists roughly 18,000 clones, roughly a fifth occurring once. The sequenced sample consisted of tumor tissue. The receptors shown here come from a female donor with papillary thyroid cancer or a benign thyroid nodule (not recorded which). Some clones in this sample may be carry-over from other donors' samples. CDR3s include the opening cysteine and the closing phenylalanine or tryptophan. Each record gives: J gene, V gene, clone size, D gene, CDR3 DNA, CDR3 protein. A D gene is named only where the DNA matches it firmly. The size field is filled for only some rows; it gives once, few, many or a size class.

j_call: TRBJ2-1
v_call: TRBV7-2
clone_size: many
d_call: TRBD2
cdr3_nt: TGTGCCAGCAGCTTATCGTGGACTAGTTTGTTCTTC
cdr3_aa: CASSLSWTSLFF

j_call: TRBJ2-5
v_call: TRBV20-1
clone_size: medium-sized
d_call: -
cdr3_nt: TGCAGTGCTAGCCTTAACCCCAGGCGAGAGACCCAGTACTTC
cdr3_aa: CSASLNPRRETQYF

j_call: TRBJ1-6
v_call: TRBV27
clone_size: few
d_call: -
cdr3_nt: TGTGCCAGCAGTCCCTGGGGGGCACCCCTCCACTTT
cdr3_aa: CASSPWGAPLHF

j_call: TRBJ2-3
v_call: TRBV7-9
clone_size: many
d_call: TRBD1
cdr3_nt: TGTGCCAGCAGCTTAGTTACGTTTCAGGGGGCGATTTCGGGTACGCAGTATTTT
cdr3_aa: CASSLVTFQGAISGTQYF

j_call: TRBJ1-2
v_call: TRBV11-2
clone_size: many
d_call: -
cdr3_nt: TGTGCCAGCAGCTTAGATCTGGGCTATGGCTACACCTTC
cdr3_aa: CASSLDLGYGYTF

j_call: TRBJ1-1
v_call: TRBV28
clone_size: few
d_call: TRBD1
cdr3_nt: TGTGCCAGCAGTATGTGGACAGGGGGTCGGCCCACTGAAGCTTTCTTT
cdr3_aa: CASSMWTGGRPTEAFF

j_call: TRBJ1-6
v_call: TRBV6-1
clone_size: -
d_call: -
cdr3_nt: TGTGCCAGCGGCGGGAATTCACCCCTCCACTTT
cdr3_aa: CASGGNSPLHF

j_call: TRBJ1-2
v_call: TRBV12-3/TRBV12-4
clone_size: few
d_call: -
cdr3_nt: TGTGCCAGCAGTTTAGGAAACTTTGGCTACACCTTC
cdr3_aa: CASSLGNFGYTF

j_call: TRBJ1-1
v_call: TRBV7-3
clone_size: many
d_call: -
cdr3_nt: TGTGCCAGCAGCTTATCTCCAGAAACTGAAGCTTTCTTT
cdr3_aa: CASSLSPETEAFF

j_call: TRBJ1-2
v_call: TRBV2
clone_size: few
d_call: -
cdr3_nt: TGTGCCAGCACCGCTGTCGGCTACACCTTC
cdr3_aa: CASTAVGYTF

j_call: TRBJ1-6
v_call: TRBV10-3
clone_size: many
d_call: -
cdr3_nt: TGTGCCACCGAAATGGGGCAGGGAAATTCACCCCTCCACTTT
cdr3_aa: CATEMGQGNSPLHF

j_call: TRBJ2-1
v_call: TRBV3-1
clone_size: -
d_call: -
cdr3_nt: TGTGCCAACAGCCAAGGTGGTAGGAACAATGAGCAGTTCTTC
cdr3_aa: CANSQGGRNNEQFF

j_call: TRBJ2-5
v_call: TRBV12-3/TRBV12-4
clone_size: -
d_call: -
cdr3_nt: TGTGCCAGCAGTTTAGCGGAGACCCAGTACTTC
cdr3_aa: CASSLAETQYF